Listed below are T cell receptor beta chains from one sample, sequenced in a study of T cells in Graves' hyperthyroidism and ophthalmopathy. A single record per CDR3 protein comes from TCRdb applying MiXCR to the multiplex PCR reads. This sample has under 300,000 distinct CDR3 sequences, with roughly 15% found just once. The sample comprised blood. The receptor source for this set is a woman between 40 and 50 years old with Graves' hyperthyroidism. CDR3s include the opening cysteine and the closing phenylalanine or tryptophan. A D gene is named only where the DNA matches it firmly. The size field is filled for only some rows; it gives once, few, many or a size class.

abundance	v_gene	d_gene	j_gene	CDR3aa	CDR3nt
.	TRBV7-9	.	TRBJ2-6	CASSPQASGANVLTF	TGTGCCAGCAGCCCACAGGCCTCTGGGGCCAACGTCCTGACTTTC
.	TRBV2	.	TRBJ2-6	CASTRSRSSGANVLTF	TGTGCCAGCACTCGAAGCAGGAGCTCTGGGGCCAACGTCCTGACTTTC
many	TRBV7-2	TRBD2	TRBJ2-2	CASSPRTSGTGELFF	TGTGCCAGCAGCCCTAGGACTAGTGGGACCGGGGAGCTGTTTTTT
many	TRBV11-3	TRBD1	TRBJ2-5	CASSLGQGDGETQYF	TGTGCCAGCAGCTTGGGACAGGGTGACGGCGAGACCCAGTACTTC
many	TRBV12-3/TRBV12-4	TRBD1	TRBJ1-2	CASSRGQGAGGYTF	TGTGCCAGCAGCCGAGGACAGGGGGCAGGGGGCTACACCTTC
many	TRBV2	.	TRBJ2-1	CASSGERASYNEQFF	TGTGCCAGCAGTGGAGAGCGAGCCTCCTACAATGAGCAGTTCTTC
many	TRBV2	.	TRBJ2-5	CASRVQETQYF	TGTGCCAGCAGGGTCCAAGAGACCCAGTACTTC
many	TRBV7-2	TRBD2	TRBJ2-5	CASSLVAGVETQYF	TGTGCCAGCAGCTTAGTTGCGGGAGTGGAGACCCAGTACTTC
few	TRBV28	TRBD1	TRBJ1-5	CASSSDRASQPQHF	TGTGCCAGCAGTTCCGACAGGGCGAGTCAGCCCCAGCATTTT
many	TRBV11-2	TRBD2	TRBJ2-1	CASSLRSSGGWNEQFF	TGTGCCAGCAGCTTAAGGTCTAGCGGAGGCTGGAATGAGCAGTTCTTC
many	TRBV28	TRBD1	TRBJ1-2	CASSYHPQGAGGYTF	TGTGCCAGCAGTTACCACCCGCAGGGGGCGGGTGGCTACACCTTC
.	TRBV9	TRBD1	TRBJ1-1	CASSGPDRGIYAEAFF	TGTGCCAGCAGCGGACCGGACAGGGGTATTTACGCTGAAGCTTTCTTT
many	TRBV12-3/TRBV12-4	.	TRBJ1-5	CASSFGIGNQPQHF	TGTGCCAGCAGTTTCGGCATTGGCAATCAGCCCCAGCATTTT
many	TRBV7-9	TRBD1	TRBJ1-1	CASSFGTGGYEAFF	TGTGCCAGCAGCTTCGGGACAGGGGGGTATGAAGCTTTCTTT
few	TRBV20-1	.	TRBJ2-7	CSARESGTQQYF	TGCAGTGCTAGAGAATCAGGGACTCAGCAGTACTTC
.	TRBV30	.	TRBJ2-1	CAWNPPPPGSHEQFF	TGTGCCTGGAATCCGCCCCCCCCGGGGTCCCATGAGCAGTTCTTC
many	TRBV27	.	TRBJ1-2	CASSPRGGERFHYGYTF	TGTGCCAGCAGTCCCAGGGGAGGGGAGCGCTTCCACTATGGCTACACCTTC
.	TRBV4-1	.	TRBJ1-4	CASSQAPTPTNEKLFF	TGCGCCAGCAGCCAAGCCCCCACCCCAACTAATGAAAAACTGTTTTTT
many	TRBV11-1	TRBD2	TRBJ2-1	CASSYRLAGANEQFF	TGTGCCAGCAGCTACCGACTAGCGGGAGCCAATGAGCAGTTCTTC
many	TRBV3-1	TRBD2	TRBJ2-1	CASSHPGLAGQSGEQFF	TGTGCCAGCAGTCACCCCGGACTAGCGGGGCAGAGCGGAGAGCAGTTCTTC
many	TRBV7-2	.	TRBJ1-4	CASSLNRRGEKLFF	TGTGCCAGCAGCTTGAACAGGAGGGGTGAAAAACTGTTTTTT
.	TRBV28	.	TRBJ2-7	CASSLPGTASYEQYF	TGTGCCAGCAGTTTACCCGGGACCGCTTCCTACGAGCAGTACTTC
many	TRBV5-8	TRBD1	TRBJ2-3	CADEGGGTDTQYF	TGTGCAGACGAAGGGGGCGGCACAGATACGCAGTATTTT
medium-sized	TRBV7-2	TRBD1	TRBJ1-2	CASSSRTGSGYTF	TGTGCCAGCAGCTCTAGGACAGGGAGTGGCTACACCTTC
many	TRBV28	.	TRBJ1-4	CASRGGGIGEKLFF	TGTGCCAGCAGGGGAGGGGGGATCGGAGAAAAACTGTTTTTT
many	TRBV28	.	TRBJ2-3	CASSFGGGFADTQYF	TGTGCCAGCAGTTTCGGGGGAGGCTTTGCAGATACGCAGTATTTT
few	TRBV30	TRBD2	TRBJ2-7	CAWKRGSSYEQYF	TGTGCCTGGAAGCGGGGGAGCTCCTACGAGCAGTACTTC
many	TRBV11-1	TRBD1	TRBJ1-1	CASSASGTANTEAFF	TGTGCCAGCAGCGCCTCCGGGACAGCGAACACTGAAGCTTTCTTT
many	TRBV20-1	.	TRBJ2-7	CSAEEAGAYEQYF	TGCAGTGCAGAGGAGGCAGGGGCCTACGAGCAGTACTTC
.	TRBV6-1	TRBD2	TRBJ2-2	CASSSGTTHAGELFF	TGTGCCAGCAGCTCCGGGACTACGCACGCCGGGGAGCTGTTTTTT
.	TRBV18	.	TRBJ2-7	CASSPERTLYEQYF	TGTGCCAGCTCACCAGAGAGGACCCTTTACGAGCAGTACTTC
.	TRBV18	.	TRBJ1-2	CASSPGQQTNYGYTF	TGTGCCAGCTCACCTGGACAGCAGACTAACTATGGCTACACCTTC
many	TRBV20-1	TRBD1	TRBJ2-1	CSASLSGGAHNEQFF	TGCAGTGCTAGCCTCTCAGGGGGTGCTCACAATGAGCAGTTCTTC
many	TRBV10-3	.	TRBJ1-1	CATGEISNTEAFF	TGTGCCACCGGTGAGATATCGAACACTGAAGCTTTCTTT
many	TRBV7-2	TRBD1	TRBJ2-1	CASSAVGQGINNEQFF	TGTGCCAGCAGCGCAGTGGGACAGGGGATAAACAATGAGCAGTTCTTC
many	TRBV12-3/TRBV12-4	.	TRBJ2-7	CASSSRKGNEQYF	TGTGCCAGCAGTTCGAGAAAGGGCAACGAGCAGTACTTC
many	TRBV2	TRBD1	TRBJ1-4	CASSPTGGTNEKLFF	TGTGCCAGCAGTCCGACAGGGGGAACTAATGAAAAACTGTTTTTT
many	TRBV2	.	TRBJ2-3	CASSEARHASTDTQYF	TGTGCCAGCAGTGAAGCACGCCACGCTAGCACAGATACGCAGTATTTT
few	TRBV20-1	TRBD1	TRBJ2-5	CSAPGQSQETQYF	TGCAGTGCTCCGGGACAGAGTCAAGAGACCCAGTACTTC
.	TRBV28	TRBD2	TRBJ2-2	CASSPTGVHAGAGELFF	TGTGCCAGCAGCCCTACCGGGGTCCACGCGGGGGCCGGGGAGCTGTTTTTT
many	TRBV6-1	.	TRBJ2-1	CASRQGYNEQFF	TGTGCCAGCAGACAGGGTTACAATGAGCAGTTCTTC
few	TRBV7-9	.	TRBJ2-1	CASSLSGTAYNEQFF	TGTGCCAGCAGCTTAAGCGGAACCGCCTACAATGAGCAGTTCTTC
many	TRBV7-3	TRBD1	TRBJ2-2	CASSQGANGELFF	TGTGCCAGCAGCCAGGGGGCAAACGGGGAGCTGTTTTTT